Presented here are 27 T cell receptor beta chains from one specimen sequenced in a study of T cells in Graves' hyperthyroidism and ophthalmopathy. Amplification of TCR beta CDR3 regions used RNA as the template. First-round RT-PCR targeting the TCR CDR3 was performed with the HTBI primer set. TCRdb re-called the multiplex PCR reads through MiXCR, storing one row per CDR3 protein. The sample comprises approximately 610,000 distinct CDR3 sequences, about a sixth of which are singletons, and about 18% rests with the top ten. Sequenced sample: blood. These receptors came from a woman aged 18-29 years with Graves' hyperthyroidism.

The rearrangement joins TRBV25-1 to TRBJ1-6; D remains unclear. V was cut by 2 bases and J by 8 bases, with 10 bases left in between. Germline lookup yields CDR1 MGHDK and CDR2 SYGVNS. This CDR3 is 14 amino acids long. The CDR3 loop is CASSEPRIYSPLHF. CDR3 nucleotides: TGTGCCAGCAGTGAACCCCGCATCTATTCACCCCTCCACTTT. Full variable domain (remainder filled in from reference TRBV25-1 and TRBJ1-6): EADIYQTPRYLVIGTGKKITLECSQTMGHDKMYWYQQDPGMELHLIHYSYGVNSTEKGDLSSESTVSRIRTEHFPLTLESARPSHTSQYLCASSEPRIYSPLHFGNGTRLTVT.

This clonotype was seen a few times. The V call is TRBV18, the J call TRBJ1-2, with TRBD1 matching 8 bases. V trimming: 3 bases; J trimming: 11 bases; junction bases outside the gene matches: 5. The CDR3 runs 12 residues. Germline loops: CDR1 KGHSH, CDR2 LQKENI. For the CDR3, the DNA is TGTGCCAGCTCACCCCGACAGGGGATATACACCTTC. Its protein product is CASSPRQGIYTF. Supplemented by reference TRBV18 and TRBJ1-2, the full variable domain reads NAGVMQNPRHLVRRRGQEARLRCSPMKGHSHVYWYRQLPEEGLKFMVYLQKENIIDESGMPKERFSAEFPKEGPSILRIQQVVRGDSAAYFCASSPRQGIYTFGSGTRLTVV.

This clonotype came up many times. The gene calls are TRBV18 and TRBJ2-7; tentative D call: TRBD1 (5 bases). V was shortened by 6 bases and J by 4 bases, with 19 bases between the two germline ends. This CDR3 is 15 amino acids long. From germline, CDR1 is KGHSH and CDR2 LQKENI. The CDR3 DNA sequence: TGTGCCAGCTCCCTCAAAGGCGAGACAGTTTACGAGCAGTACTTC. This translates into CASSLKGETVYEQYF.

Only a few counts were recorded for this clonotype. The chain joins TRBV20-1 to TRBJ2-3; possible D gene TRBD2, 6 bases. Trimming left V 3 bases short and J 2 bases short, with 15 bases between. The length of the CDR3 is 15 residues. Germline V gene sequence: CDR1 DFQATT, CDR2 SNEGSKA (reference sequence). The CDR3 DNA is TGCAGTGCTAGTTTTTTAGCGGTATCCACAGATACGCAGTATTTT. As protein: CSASFLAVSTDTQYF.

This clonotype was seen ten or more times. The CDR3 protein is CASSLRQGGGFLNTEAFF. As DNA, the CDR3 is TGTGCCAGCAGTTTAAGACAGGGGGGGGGGTTCTTGAACACTGAAGCTTTCTTT. This chain joins TRBV27 and TRBJ1-1; 9 bases are shared with TRBD1. This CDR3 has 18 amino acids. CDR1 is MNHEY, CDR2 SMNVEV, per germline (reference sequence). V gave up 2 bases and J gave up 0 bases; unmatched junction bases: 10.

This clonotype was observed many times. This rearrangement joins TRBV30 to TRBJ1-2; 7 bases align to TRBD1. Germline trimming cut 7 bases from V and 4 bases from J; bases unmatched to any gene: 6. There are 12 residues in the CDR3. Germline values: CDR1 GTSNPN, CDR2 SVGIG (reference sequence). CDR3 region: CASTGLGYGYTF. The DNA of the CDR3 is TGTGCCTCGACAGGGTTGGGCTATGGCTACACCTTC.

This clonotype was seen at least ten times. The J gene is TRBJ2-5, the V gene TRBV12-3 or TRBV12-4, with D perhaps matching TRBD2 (5 bases). The CDR3 spans 13 residues. Trimming pared 6 bases from V and 5 bases from J, leaving 13 bases between. The CDR3 here is CASRATGSETQYF. As DNA, the CDR3 is TGTGCCAGCAGGGCCACGGGATCTGAGACCCAGTACTTC.

Ten or more counts support this clonotype. The chain joins TRBV7-9 to TRBJ2-6, with D possibly being TRBD2 (5 bases). Trimming took 1 base from V and 2 from J, leaving 9 bases between them. The CDR3 length is 16 residues. Germline V gene data show CDR1 as SEHNR and CDR2 as FQNEAQ (reference sequence). CDR3 sequence: CASSLVAGTGANVLTF. The CDR3, as DNA: TGTGCCAGCAGCTTAGTGGCCGGGACTGGGGCCAACGTCCTGACTTTC.

This clonotype has ten or more counts. The chain couples TRBV20-1 to TRBJ2-1; the match to TRBD1 covers 9 bases. Trimming cost V 5 bases and J 6 bases; bases outside gene matches: 5. Germline CDR1 DFQATT, CDR2 SNEGSKA (reference sequence). The CDR3 runs 13 residues. For the CDR3, the DNA is TGCAGTGCTCTGGGACAGGGTGCCAATGAGCAGTTCTTC. Translation: CSALGQGANEQFF.

CDR3 in amino acids: CASSLRGGVAPLHF. The CDR3 region has the DNA TGTGCCAGCAGTTTGAGGGGGGGCGTAGCACCCCTCCACTTT. The chain couples TRBV12-3 or TRBV12-4 to TRBJ1-6; D is perhaps TRBD1 (6 bases). The CDR3 extends over 14 amino acids. Trimming took off 3 bases at V and 11 bases at J, with 14 bases between the two ends.

This clonotype was recorded at least ten times. This rearrangement joins TRBV27 to TRBJ1-2; 8 positions agree with TRBD1. The J segment lost 8 bases and the V segment lost 4 bases, leaving 15 bases of the junction unmatched. The CDR3 runs 16 residues. From germline, CDR1 is MNHEY and CDR2 SMNVEV (reference sequence). The DNA of the CDR3 is TGTGCCAGCAGTTCAGCCGCGAAGGACAGGGTCTACGGCTACACCTTC. Its translation is CASSSAAKDRVYGYTF.

This clonotype has at least ten counts. The chain recombines TRBV6-2 or TRBV6-3 with TRBJ2-1, with TRBD2 matching 10 bases. V lost 6 bases to trimming and J lost 5 bases; unmatched junction nucleotides: 4. Per the germline V gene, CDR1 is MNHEY and CDR2 is SVGEGT. The CDR3 has 14 amino acids. The CDR3 here is CASRTSGENNEQFF. The CDR3 nucleotides are TGTGCCAGCAGAACTAGCGGGGAGAACAATGAGCAGTTCTTC.

Ten or more counts support this clonotype. This chain links TRBV20-1 with TRBJ2-1; 9 positions match TRBD1. The CDR3 extends over 15 amino acids. With V trimmed by 3 bases and J by 3 bases, 6 bases remained unmatched. Per germline, CDR1 DFQATT and CDR2 SNEGSKA (reference sequence). In nucleotides, the CDR3 is TGCAGTGCTAGGGAGCCGGGACAGGGCTACAATGAGCAGTTCTTC. Translation gives CSAREPGQGYNEQFF.

CDR3 protein: CAIPTGRADTQYF. The CDR3 nucleotides read TGTGCCATACCTACCGGCAGGGCAGATACGCAGTATTTT. The J gene is TRBJ2-3, the V gene TRBV6-1, with D tentatively TRBD1 (5 bases). Germline V gene sequence: CDR1 MNHNS, CDR2 SASEGT. Trimming removed 10 bases at V and 4 bases at J, with 15 bases between. This CDR3 has 13 residues.

This clonotype was found many times. V is TRBV27 and J is TRBJ1-2, with 9 bases lining up with TRBD1. V lost 3 bases, J lost 1 base, and 12 bases stayed unmatched. Germline V gene data show CDR1 as MNHEY and CDR2 as SMNVEV (reference sequence). This CDR3 has 18 residues. The CDR3 DNA sequence: TGTGCCAGCAGTTTCCGGCAGGACAGGGGCCACTTTAACTATGGCTACACCTTC. Encoded protein: CASSFRQDRGHFNYGYTF.

This clonotype showed up just a few times. The V call is TRBV7-2, the J call TRBJ2-3; D remains ambiguous. Germline CDR1 reads SGHTA; CDR2 reads FQGNSA. Trimming pared 3 bases from V and 5 bases from J, leaving 6 bases between. The CDR3 length is 12 residues. Written as DNA, the CDR3 is TGTGCCAGCAGCTTCTGGCAAGATACGCAGTATTTT. Translated: CASSFWQDTQYF. The full variable domain, completed using reference TRBV7-2 and TRBJ2-3, is GAGVSQSPSNKVTEKGKDVELRCDPISGHTALYWYRQSLGQGLEFLIYFQGNSAPDKSGLPSDRFSAERTGGSVSTLTIQRTQQEDSAVYLCASSFWQDTQYFGPGTRLTVL.

This clonotype showed up many times. The chain is built from TRBV5-1 and TRBJ2-3, with D possibly TRBD1 on 6 matching bases. Trimming removed 7 bases at V and 1 base at J, with 10 bases between. The CDR3 has 13 residues. Per the germline V gene, CDR1 is SGHRS and CDR2 is YFSETQ. The chain's CDR3 is CASAQGGTDTQYF. The DNA of the CDR3 is TGCGCCAGCGCACAGGGAGGCACAGATACGCAGTATTTT.

The V and J genes are TRBV6-2 or TRBV6-3 and TRBJ1-4; D unclear. The CDR3 sequence is 16 residues long. Trimming cost V 2 bases and J 3 bases, with 13 bases left between them. The germline gives CDR1 MNHEY, CDR2 SVGEGT. The CDR3 is CASSYGLDGSNEKLFF. As DNA, the CDR3 is TGTGCCAGCAGTTACGGGTTGGACGGGTCTAATGAAAAACTGTTTTTT.

The rearrangement uses TRBV20-1 and TRBJ2-7; possibly TRBD2 for D (6 bases). The germline V and J ends were trimmed by 6 bases and 0 bases, with 12 bases remaining between them. Germline V CDR1 and CDR2: DFQATT, SNEGSKA (reference sequence). This CDR3 is 13 amino acids long. The CDR3 region has the DNA TGCAGTGCCGGGACTGACTTCTCCTACGAGCAGTACTTC. Translated, it gives CSAGTDFSYEQYF.

The J gene is TRBJ1-1, the V gene TRBV6-1; 8 positions agree with TRBD1. CDR3 size: 16 residues. Germline V gene lookup returns CDR1 MNHNS and CDR2 SASEGT. The trim removed 4 bases at V and 5 bases at J, leaving 12 bases unmatched. The CDR3 DNA sequence: TGTGCCAGCAGTGTTTGGACAGGGCGTAGGCGGACTGAAGCTTTCTTT. It translates to CASSVWTGRRRTEAFF.

This chain connects TRBV10-3 to TRBJ2-4; TRBD1 is a possible D gene (5 bases). Trimming removed 0 bases at V and 0 bases at J, with 6 bases between. In germline, CDR1 is ENHRY, CDR2 SYGVKD. CDR3 size: 15 residues. In DNA, the CDR3 is TGTGCCATCAGTGAGTCCGACAGAGCCAAAAACATTCAGTACTTC. It encodes CAISESDRAKNIQYF.

This clonotype was observed at least ten times. Here the CDR3 DNA reads TGTGCCATCAGTGAGATGTTAGGGCACTCAAATCAGCCCCAGCATTTT. Its translation: CAISEMLGHSNQPQHF. The rearrangement links TRBV10-3 to TRBJ1-5; D unresolved. Germline CDR1 and CDR2: ENHRY and SYGVKD. V was pared by 2 bases and J by 4 bases, with 15 bases between. CDR3 length: 16 amino acids.

At least ten counts were recorded for this clonotype. The V call is TRBV7-8, the J call TRBJ2-3; 14 positions match TRBD2. V was pared by 0 bases and J by 3 bases, with 2 bases of the junction left unmatched. Per the germline V gene, CDR1 is SGHVS and CDR2 is FQNEAQ. The CDR3 spans 17 residues. The CDR3 is CASSLARTSGGTDTQYF. As DNA, the CDR3 is TGTGCCAGCAGCTTAGCCAGGACTAGCGGGGGGACAGATACGCAGTATTTT.

This clonotype came up many times. This chain uses TRBV6-2 or TRBV6-3 with TRBJ2-1, with D perhaps TRBD2 (7 bases). V was cut by 2 bases and J by 3 bases, with 8 bases left in between. This CDR3 region has 14 residues. Germline assignment: CDR1 MNHEY and CDR2 SVGEGT. The CDR3: CASSYRGGYNEQFF. The CDR3 DNA reads TGTGCCAGCAGTTACAGGGGGGGCTACAATGAGCAGTTCTTC.

This clonotype has ten or more counts. J is TRBJ1-1 and V is TRBV20-1; D might be TRBD1 (6 bases). Trimming pared 1 base from V and 5 bases from J, leaving 17 bases between. The CDR3 runs 15 residues. CDR1 DFQATT and CDR2 SNEGSKA come from the germline V gene (reference sequence). DNA for the CDR3: TGCAGTGCTAGAGGAGGGCAGGGGCCAAGGACTGAAGCTTTCTTT. It is translated as CSARGGQGPRTEAFF.

Many counts were recorded for this clonotype. This sequence joins TRBV7-9 and TRBJ2-1; D might be TRBD1 (5 bases). Trimming shortened V by 3 bases and J by 12 bases, and 12 bases separated the two germline ends. The CDR3 contains 12 residues. In germline, CDR1 is SEHNR, CDR2 FQNEAQ (reference sequence). Written as DNA, the CDR3 is TGTGCCAGCAGCTTTGACAGAGTGGTGCAGTTCTTC. This sequence encodes CASSFDRVVQFF. The full variable domain, its missing parts supplied by reference TRBV7-9 and TRBJ2-1, is DTGVSQNPRHKITKRGQNVTFRCDPISEHNRLYWYRQTLGQGPEFLTYFQNEAQLEKSRLLSDRFSAERPKGSFSTLEIQRTEQGDSAMYLCASSFDRVVQFFGPGTRLTVL.

The sample holds many counts of this clonotype. The chain employs TRBV29-1 and TRBJ2-1, with D tentatively TRBD2 (6 bases). V shed 4 bases and J shed 6 bases, with 13 bases lying between them. Germline CDR1 and CDR2: SQVTM and ANQGSEA. The CDR3 covers 13 residues. The DNA of the CDR3 is TGCAGCGTTGGGGGAGGATCTCGCAATGAGCAGTTCTTC. It is translated as CSVGGGSRNEQFF.